This passage covers 10 T cell receptor beta chains from one sample sequenced in a study of regulatory T cells in long-lasting Graves disease. Building the TCR beta libraries relied on iRepertoire HTBI primers, and CDR3 regions underwent Arm-PCR. TCRdb passed the multiplex PCR reads through MiXCR, listing each CDR3 protein once. This repertoire shows about 660,000 distinct CDR3 sequences, approximately 31% found once; its top ten account for about 42%. The time point: persistent/refractory GD, antithyroid drugs over 5 years with positive TRAb. Researchers made the TCR library from RNA that was extracted from PBMCs. The sample here was peripheral blood mononuclear cells (PBMCs), taken when the disease was refractory, from a patient treated with antithyroid drugs. The receptor source for this set is a female donor with Graves disease.

This clonotype was counted between two and nine times. The chain uses TRBV12-3 or TRBV12-4 and TRBJ1-1, with 8 bases that match TRBD1. This CDR3 is 15 amino acids long. V gave up 6 bases and J gave up 0 bases; unmatched junction bases: 6. The CDR3 sequence is CASSDDRGLNTEAFF. CDR3 sequence (DNA): TGTGCCAGCAGCGATGACAGGGGTTTGAACACTGAAGCTTTCTTT.

The gene calls are TRBV6-1 and TRBJ1-2; D possibly corresponds to TRBD1 (6 bases). This CDR3 spans 18 amino acids. V lost 5 bases and J 4 bases, leaving 26 bases between the germline ends. Germline CDR1 MNHNS, CDR2 SASEGT. The CDR3 region is CASSRPSRDQDSLYGYTF. CDR3 sequence (DNA): TGTGCCAGCAGTCGCCCCAGCCGCGATCAGGACAGCCTCTATGGCTACACCTTC.

The chain couples TRBV5-4 to TRBJ1-2; possible D gene TRBD1, 6 bases. The length of the CDR3 is 15 residues. V shed 0 bases and J shed 5 bases, with 14 bases lying between them. Germline V gene sequence: CDR1 SGHNT, CDR2 YYREEE (reference sequence). CDR3 in amino acids: CASSLGTAGTYGYTF. CDR3 nucleotide sequence: TGTGCCAGCAGCTTGGGAACTGCAGGGACATATGGCTACACCTTC.

This clonotype was found a few times. A much bigger clone sits one base away, suggesting this may be a read error. The rearrangement links TRBV6-1 to TRBJ1-1; no clear D gene. Trimming shortened V by 7 bases and J by 1 base, and 4 bases separated the two germline ends. Germline V lookup: CDR1 MNHNS, CDR2 SASEGT. The CDR3 length is 11 residues. The CDR3 loop is CASKRNTEAFF. Written as DNA, the CDR3 is TGTGCCAGCAAGAGGAACACTGAAGCTTTCTTT.

This clonotype was seen a handful of times. The V and J genes are TRBV28 and TRBJ2-5, with 8 nucleotides matching TRBD2. This CDR3 has 14 residues. V shed 5 bases, J shed 4 bases, and the junction held 6 bases outside the gene matches. The germline gives CDR1 MDHEN, CDR2 SYDVKM. The CDR3 is CASSPTGGGETQYF. The CDR3, as DNA: TGTGCCAGCAGTCCTACGGGAGGGGGAGAGACCCAGTACTTC. Filled out from reference TRBV28 and TRBJ2-5, the complete variable domain reads DVKVTQSSRYLVKRTGEKVFLECVQDMDHENMFWYRQDPGLGLRLIYFSYDVKMKEKGDIPEGYSVSREKKERFSLILESASTNQTSMYLCASSPTGGGETQYFGPGTRLLVL.

This clonotype appeared many times. This rearrangement joins TRBV7-2 to TRBJ1-4, with 9 bases fitting TRBD1. The CDR3 totals 16 residues. The V and J ends lost 5 bases and 6 bases, in that order; junction bases with no gene match: 10. The germline gives CDR1 SGHTA, CDR2 FQGNSA. The DNA of the CDR3 is TGTGCCAGCAGCGGGCGACAGGGGGAGAGGGATGAAAAACTGTTTTTT. Protein sequence: CASSGRQGERDEKLFF.

The gene calls are TRBV6-1 and TRBJ2-5; 9 bases fit TRBD1. J gave up 3 bases and V 10 bases, and 9 bases lay outside the gene matches. The germline gives CDR1 MNHNS, CDR2 SASEGT. This CDR3 region has 14 residues. The CDR3 reads CATYLTGGKETQYF. The DNA for the CDR3 is TGTGCCACCTACCTGACAGGGGGAAAAGAGACCCAGTACTTC.

J is TRBJ2-5 and V is TRBV18, with unresolved D. Germline assignment: CDR1 KGHSH and CDR2 LQKENI. CDR3 size: 11 residues. Trimming took off 5 bases at V and 4 bases at J, with 5 bases between the two ends. The CDR3 DNA sequence: TGTGCCAGCTCAAAAGGAGAGACCCAGTACTTC. It codes for CASSKGETQYF.

V and J are TRBV20-1 and TRBJ1-6; 7 bases fit TRBD1. The germline CDR1 and CDR2 sequences are DFQATT and SNEGSKA (reference sequence). The CDR3 extends over 16 amino acids. Trimming at V came to 2 bases and at J to 2 bases, leaving 6 bases not matched to a gene. CDR3 DNA sequence: TGCAGTGCTAGAACAGGGGTTTTCACCTATAATTCACCCCTCCACTTT. Translated: CSARTGVFTYNSPLHF.

This clonotype was observed a few times. The chain uses TRBV7-2 and TRBJ2-2; unclear D gene. The V end lost 3 bases, the J end lost 6 bases, and 11 bases lay between the germline ends. CDR1 is SGHTA, CDR2 FQGNSA, per germline. The CDR3 spans 14 residues. The CDR3 region is CASSFPRASGELFF. The CDR3 DNA is TGTGCCAGCAGCTTTCCTAGAGCCTCCGGGGAGCTGTTTTTT.